The clone carrying this TCR beta chain was counted a single time. This entry belongs to a study of blood T cell repertoires in COVID-19. About the study: Donors in the United States, Italy and Spain gave samples during acute or convalescent COVID-19. PBMCs, B-cell-depleted T cells, or T cells were the source of the cDNA or gDNA that made up the material.

In the authors' workflow: By means of reference gene primer amplification, nucleated cell counts were estimated. The protocol was immunoSEQ multiplex PCR, while the TCRdb copy is restricted to in-frame clones and leaves out a portion. The V and J calls and clone size come from that table; D and trimming were worked out from the DNA. The sample contains 130,000 to 150,000 clones, over 85% of which appear only once. Trimming left V 5 bases short and J 5 bases short, with 24 bases between. In germline, CDR1 is SGHTA, CDR2 FQGNSA. The CDR3 loop spans 17 amino acids. The sequence came from a human donor in a cohort sampled during active COVID-19. This chain connects TRBV7-2 to TRBJ1-2, with D possibly matching TRBD1 (6 bases). Sequenced: peripheral blood. In DNA, the CDR3 is TGTGCCAGCAGCCAACAGGACAGACCCCCTAGGGATTATGGCTACACCTTC. Residues: CASSQQDRPPRDYGYTF.